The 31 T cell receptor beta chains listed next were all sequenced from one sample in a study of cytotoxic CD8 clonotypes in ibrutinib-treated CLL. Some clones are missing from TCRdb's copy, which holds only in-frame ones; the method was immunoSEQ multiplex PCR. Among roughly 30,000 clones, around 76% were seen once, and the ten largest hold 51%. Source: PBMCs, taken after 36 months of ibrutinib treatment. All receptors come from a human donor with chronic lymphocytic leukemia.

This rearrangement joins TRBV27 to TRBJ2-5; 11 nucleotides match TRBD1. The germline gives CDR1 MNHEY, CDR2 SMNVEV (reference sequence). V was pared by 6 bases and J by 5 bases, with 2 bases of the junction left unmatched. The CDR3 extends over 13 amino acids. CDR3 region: CASRRDRGETQYF. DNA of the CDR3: TGTGCCAGCAGGAGGGACAGGGGGGAGACCCAGTACTTC.

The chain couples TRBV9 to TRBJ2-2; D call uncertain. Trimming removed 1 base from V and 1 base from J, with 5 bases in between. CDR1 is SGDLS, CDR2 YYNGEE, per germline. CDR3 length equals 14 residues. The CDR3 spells CASSVMWNTGELFF. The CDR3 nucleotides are TGTGCCAGCAGCGTAATGTGGAACACCGGGGAGCTGTTTTTT.

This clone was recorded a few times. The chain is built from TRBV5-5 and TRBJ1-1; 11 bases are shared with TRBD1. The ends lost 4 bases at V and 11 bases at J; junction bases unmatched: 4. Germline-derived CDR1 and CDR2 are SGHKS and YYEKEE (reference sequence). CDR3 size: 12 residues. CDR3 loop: CASSLDRGLAFF. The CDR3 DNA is TGTGCCAGCAGCCTGGACAGGGGGCTTGCTTTCTTT.

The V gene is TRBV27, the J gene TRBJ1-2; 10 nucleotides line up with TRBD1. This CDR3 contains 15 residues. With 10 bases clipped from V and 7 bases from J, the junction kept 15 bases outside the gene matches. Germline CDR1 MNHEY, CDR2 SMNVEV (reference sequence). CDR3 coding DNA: TGTGCCACCCGGACAGGGGGTAACGTCCTAGCTGGCTACACCTTC. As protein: CATRTGGNVLAGYTF.

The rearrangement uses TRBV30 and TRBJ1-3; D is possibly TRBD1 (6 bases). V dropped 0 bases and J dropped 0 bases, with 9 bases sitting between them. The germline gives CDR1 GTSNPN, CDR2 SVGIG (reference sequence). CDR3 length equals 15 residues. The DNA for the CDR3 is TGTGCCTGGAGTGTAGGGACAAGCTCTGGAAACACCATATATTTT. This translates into CAWSVGTSSGNTIYF.

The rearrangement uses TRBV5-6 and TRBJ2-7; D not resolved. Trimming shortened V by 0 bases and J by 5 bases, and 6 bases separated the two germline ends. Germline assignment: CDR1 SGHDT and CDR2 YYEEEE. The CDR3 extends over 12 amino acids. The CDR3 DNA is TGTGCCAGCAGCTTGGCCATCCACGAGCAGTACTTC. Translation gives CASSLAIHEQYF.

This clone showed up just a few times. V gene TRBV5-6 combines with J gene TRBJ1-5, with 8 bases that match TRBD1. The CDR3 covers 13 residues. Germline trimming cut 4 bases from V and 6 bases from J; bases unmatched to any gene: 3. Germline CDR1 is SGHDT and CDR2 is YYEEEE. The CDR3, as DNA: TGTGCCAGCAGCCGGACAGGGATTCAGCCCCAGCATTTT. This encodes CASSRTGIQPQHF. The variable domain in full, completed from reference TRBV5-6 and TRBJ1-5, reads DAGVTQSPTHLIKTRGQQVTLRCSPKSGHDTVSWYQQALGQGPQFIFQYYEEEERQRGNFPDRFSGHQFPNYSSELNVNALLLGDSALYLCASSRTGIQPQHFGDGTRLSIL.

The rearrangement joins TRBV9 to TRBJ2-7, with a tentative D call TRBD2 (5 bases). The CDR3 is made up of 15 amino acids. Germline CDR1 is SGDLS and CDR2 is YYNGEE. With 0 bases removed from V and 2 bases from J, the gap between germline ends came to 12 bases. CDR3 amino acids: CASSVGLLGTYEQYF. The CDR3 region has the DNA TGTGCCAGCAGCGTAGGACTACTTGGGACCTACGAGCAGTACTTC.

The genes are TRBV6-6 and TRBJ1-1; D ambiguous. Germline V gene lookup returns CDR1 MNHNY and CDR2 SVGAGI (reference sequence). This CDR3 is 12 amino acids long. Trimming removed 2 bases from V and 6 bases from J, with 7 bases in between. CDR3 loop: CASSYTVSEAFF. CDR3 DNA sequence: TGTGCCAGCAGTTACACTGTATCTGAAGCTTTCTTT.

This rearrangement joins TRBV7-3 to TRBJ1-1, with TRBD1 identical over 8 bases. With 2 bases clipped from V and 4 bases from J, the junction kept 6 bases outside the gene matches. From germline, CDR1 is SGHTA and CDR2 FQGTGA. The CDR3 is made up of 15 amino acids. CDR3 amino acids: CASSLSGQGSTEAFF. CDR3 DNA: TGTGCCAGCAGCTTATCCGGACAGGGTAGCACTGAAGCTTTCTTT.

CDR3 sequence (DNA): TGCGCCAGCAGCCCACAGGGGGGGGATCAGCCCCAGCATTTT. This encodes CASSPQGGDQPQHF. This chain joins TRBV4-3 and TRBJ1-5, with TRBD1 matching 8 bases. This CDR3 is built from 14 residues. Germline CDR1 LGHNA, CDR2 YSLEER. After removal of 4 bases from V and 5 bases from J, the junction contained 4 bases not matched to a gene.

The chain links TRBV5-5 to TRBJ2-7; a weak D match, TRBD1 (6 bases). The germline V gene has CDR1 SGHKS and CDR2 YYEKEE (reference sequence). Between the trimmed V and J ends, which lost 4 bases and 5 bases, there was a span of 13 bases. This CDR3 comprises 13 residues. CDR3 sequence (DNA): TGTGCCAGCAGCCTCACGGACAGTAACGAGCAGTACTTC. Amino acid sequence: CASSLTDSNEQYF.

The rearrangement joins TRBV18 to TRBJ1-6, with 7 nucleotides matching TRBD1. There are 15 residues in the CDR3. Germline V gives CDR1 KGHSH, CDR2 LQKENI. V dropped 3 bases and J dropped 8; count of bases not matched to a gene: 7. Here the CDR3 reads CASSPQTGLDSPLHF. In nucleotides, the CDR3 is TGTGCCAGCTCACCGCAGACAGGGCTGGATTCACCCCTCCACTTT.

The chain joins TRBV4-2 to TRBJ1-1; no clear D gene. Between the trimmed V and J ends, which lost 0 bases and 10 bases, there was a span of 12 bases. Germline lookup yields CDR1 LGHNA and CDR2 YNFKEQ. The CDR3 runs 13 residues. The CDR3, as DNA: TGTGCCAGCAGCCAAGAGACCAAGGGTGGAGCTTTCTTT. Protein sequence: CASSQETKGGAFF.

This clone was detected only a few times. As DNA, the CDR3 is TGTGCCTCCAAGCGGGACGGCACAGATACGCAGTATTTT. This encodes CASKRDGTDTQYF. The gene calls are TRBV2 and TRBJ2-3, with 7 bases identical to TRBD2. Germline CDR1 reads SNHLY; CDR2 reads FYNNEI. The V gene end was trimmed by 11 bases and the J gene end by 1 base; junction bases not matched to a gene: 6. CDR3 size: 13 residues.

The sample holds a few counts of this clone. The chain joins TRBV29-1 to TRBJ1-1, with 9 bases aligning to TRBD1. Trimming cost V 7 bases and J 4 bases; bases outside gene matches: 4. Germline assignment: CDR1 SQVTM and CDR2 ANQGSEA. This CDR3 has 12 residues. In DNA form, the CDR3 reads TGCAGCGCGTGGGACAGGGTCACTGAAGCTTTCTTT. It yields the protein CSAWDRVTEAFF.

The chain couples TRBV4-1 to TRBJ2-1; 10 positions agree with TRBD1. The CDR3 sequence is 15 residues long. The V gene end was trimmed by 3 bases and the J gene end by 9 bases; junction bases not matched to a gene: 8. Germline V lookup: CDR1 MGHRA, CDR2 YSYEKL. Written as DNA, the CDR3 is TGCGCCAGCAGCCACCCGGCGACAGGGGGCGGTGAGCAGTTCTTC. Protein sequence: CASSHPATGGGEQFF.

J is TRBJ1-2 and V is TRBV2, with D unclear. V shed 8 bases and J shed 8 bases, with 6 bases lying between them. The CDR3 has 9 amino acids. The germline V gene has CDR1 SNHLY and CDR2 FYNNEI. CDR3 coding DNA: TGTGCCAGCGTGGGGGGCTACACCTTC. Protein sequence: CASVGGYTF.

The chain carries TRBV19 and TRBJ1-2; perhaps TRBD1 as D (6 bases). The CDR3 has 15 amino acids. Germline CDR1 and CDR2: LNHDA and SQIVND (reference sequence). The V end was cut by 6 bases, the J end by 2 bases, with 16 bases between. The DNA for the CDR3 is TGTGCCAGTAGACCCTGGGACACCCTAAACTATGGCTACACCTTC. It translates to CASRPWDTLNYGYTF.

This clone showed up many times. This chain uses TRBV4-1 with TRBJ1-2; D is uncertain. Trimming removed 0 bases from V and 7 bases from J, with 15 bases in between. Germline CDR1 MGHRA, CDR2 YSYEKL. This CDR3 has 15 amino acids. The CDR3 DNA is TGCGCCAGCAGCCAAGATTCCGGCGGGAGATTTGGCTACACCTTC. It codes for CASSQDSGGRFGYTF.

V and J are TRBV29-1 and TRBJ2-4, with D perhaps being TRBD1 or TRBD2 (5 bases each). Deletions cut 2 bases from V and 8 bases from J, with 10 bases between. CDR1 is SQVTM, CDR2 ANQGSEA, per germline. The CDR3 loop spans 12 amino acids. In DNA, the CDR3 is TGCAGCGTTGAAAATCAGGGAGACATTCAGTACTTC. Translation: CSVENQGDIQYF.

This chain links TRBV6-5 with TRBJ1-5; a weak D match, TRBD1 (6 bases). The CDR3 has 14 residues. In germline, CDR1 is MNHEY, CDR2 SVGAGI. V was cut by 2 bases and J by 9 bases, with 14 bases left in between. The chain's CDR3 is CASSYERLRGPQHF. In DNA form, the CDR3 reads TGTGCCAGCAGTTACGAACGACTCAGGGGGCCCCAGCATTTT.

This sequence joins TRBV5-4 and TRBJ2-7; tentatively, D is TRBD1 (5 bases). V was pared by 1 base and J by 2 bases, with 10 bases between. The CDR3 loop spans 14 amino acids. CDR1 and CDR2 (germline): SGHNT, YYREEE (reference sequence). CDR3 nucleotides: TGTGCCAGCAGCTTGTCAGGGATTCCCTACGAGCAGTACTTC. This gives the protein CASSLSGIPYEQYF. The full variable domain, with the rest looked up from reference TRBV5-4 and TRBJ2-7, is ETGVTQSPTHLIKTRGQQVTLRCSSQSGHNTVSWYQQALGQGPQFIFQYYREEENGRGNFPPRFSGLQFPNYSSELNVNALELDDSALYLCASSLSGIPYEQYFGPGTRLTVT.

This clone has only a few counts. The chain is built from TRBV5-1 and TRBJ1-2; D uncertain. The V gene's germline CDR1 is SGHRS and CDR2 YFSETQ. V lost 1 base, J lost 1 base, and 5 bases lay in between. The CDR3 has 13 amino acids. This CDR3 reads CASSLTVNYGYTF. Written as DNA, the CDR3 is TGCGCCAGCAGCTTGACAGTTAACTATGGCTACACCTTC. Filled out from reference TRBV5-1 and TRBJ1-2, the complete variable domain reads KAGVTQTPRYLIKTRGQQVTLSCSPISGHRSVSWYQQTPGQGLQFLFEYFSETQRNKGNFPGRFSGRQFSNSRSEMNVSTLELGDSALYLCASSLTVNYGYTFGSGTRLTVV.

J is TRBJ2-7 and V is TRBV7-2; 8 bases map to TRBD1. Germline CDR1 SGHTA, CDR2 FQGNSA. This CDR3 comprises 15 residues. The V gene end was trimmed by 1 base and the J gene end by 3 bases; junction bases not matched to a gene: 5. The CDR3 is CASSLGTGKFYEQYF. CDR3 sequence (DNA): TGTGCCAGCAGCTTAGGGACAGGGAAGTTCTACGAGCAGTACTTC.

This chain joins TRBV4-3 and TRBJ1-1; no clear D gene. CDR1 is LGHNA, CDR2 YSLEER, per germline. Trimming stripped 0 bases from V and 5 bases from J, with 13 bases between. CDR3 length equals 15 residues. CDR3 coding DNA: TGCGCCAGCAGCCAAGACTCGACCCTTTGGACTGAAGCTTTCTTT. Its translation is CASSQDSTLWTEAFF.

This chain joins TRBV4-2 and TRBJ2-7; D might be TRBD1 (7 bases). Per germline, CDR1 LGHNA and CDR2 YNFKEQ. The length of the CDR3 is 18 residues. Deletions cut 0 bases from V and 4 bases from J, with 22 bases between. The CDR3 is CASSQEAPGPGGRYEQYF. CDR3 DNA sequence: TGTGCCAGCAGCCAAGAAGCCCCCGGGCCAGGGGGGAGATACGAGCAGTACTTC.

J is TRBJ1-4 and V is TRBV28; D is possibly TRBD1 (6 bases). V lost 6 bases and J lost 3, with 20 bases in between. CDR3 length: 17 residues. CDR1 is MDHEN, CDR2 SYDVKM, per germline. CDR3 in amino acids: CASSSGEQGNSNEKLFF. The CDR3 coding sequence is TGTGCCAGCAGCTCAGGGGAACAGGGAAATTCTAATGAAAAACTGTTTTTT. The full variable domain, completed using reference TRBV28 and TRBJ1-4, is DVKVTQSSRYLVKRTGEKVFLECVQDMDHENMFWYRQDPGLGLRLIYFSYDVKMKEKGDIPEGYSVSREKKERFSLILESASTNQTSMYLCASSSGEQGNSNEKLFFGSGTQLSVL.

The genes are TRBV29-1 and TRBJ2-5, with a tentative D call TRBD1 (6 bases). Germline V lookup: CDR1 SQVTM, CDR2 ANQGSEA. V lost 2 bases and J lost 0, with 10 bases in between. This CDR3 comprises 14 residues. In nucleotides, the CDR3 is TGCAGCGTTGAAACAGGGTCGTACCAAGAGACCCAGTACTTC. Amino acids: CSVETGSYQETQYF.

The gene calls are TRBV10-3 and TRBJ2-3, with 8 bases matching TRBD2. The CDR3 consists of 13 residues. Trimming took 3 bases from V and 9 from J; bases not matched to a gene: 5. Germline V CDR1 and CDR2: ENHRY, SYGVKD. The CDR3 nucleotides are TGTGCCATCAGTGATAACGGGGGGGAAACGCAGTATTTT. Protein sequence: CAISDNGGETQYF.

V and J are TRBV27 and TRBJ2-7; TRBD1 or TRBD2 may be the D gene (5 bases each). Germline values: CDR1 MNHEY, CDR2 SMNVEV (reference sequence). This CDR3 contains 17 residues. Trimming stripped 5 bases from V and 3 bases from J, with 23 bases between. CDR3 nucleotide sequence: TGTGCCAGCAGTCATTTGGGGGAATGGGGGATCAGCTACGAGCAGTACTTC. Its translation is CASSHLGEWGISYEQYF.